The clone carrying this T cell receptor (beta chain) occurred a few times. What it recognizes is unknown. One entry per CDR3 protein, called by TCRdb with MiXCR from the 5' RACE reads. The sample includes hundreds of thousands of distinct CDR3 sequences, 25% to 30% of them seen just once. The data stem from a study of CD8 T cells in ankylosing spondylitis. Study conclusions and caveats: Seemingly distinctive of ankylosing spondylitis blood was a TCR beta motif formed by eight highly homologous variants. Peripheral blood held disease-linked clones only at relatively low frequency, and these were CD8+.

The CDR3 has 14 residues. V gave up 2 bases and J gave up 4 bases, with 13 bases separating them. Germline V gene sequence: CDR1 SQVTM, CDR2 ANQGSEA. This TCR derives from a male donor with ankylosing spondylitis. This chain joins TRBV29-1 and TRBJ2-3; D is possibly TRBD2 (6 bases). The material sequenced was blood, either unsorted or a sorted T cell fraction (not recorded which). The CDR3 protein is CSVELAIGADTQYF. CDR3 DNA: TGCAGCGTTGAACTAGCGATCGGAGCAGATACGCAGTATTTT.